The 23 T cell receptor beta chains presented below share a single source sample, sequenced in a study of blood T cell repertoires in COVID-19. Generated by immunoSEQ multiplex PCR, the TCRdb table keeps only in-frame clones and is missing some. The sample records 65,000 to 85,000 clones, 70% to 85% being singletons. Sequences were obtained from peripheral blood. These receptors were collected from a man aged 50-59 years with active or convalescent COVID-19.

This clone was picked up a small number of times. The rearrangement links TRBV5-4 to TRBJ2-2; TRBD2 matches at 8 bases. The CDR3 runs 15 residues. Germline loops: CDR1 SGHNT, CDR2 YYREEE (reference sequence). Trimming removed 4 bases from V and 4 bases from J; junction bases left unmatched: 6. For the CDR3, the DNA is TGTGCCAGCAGCGACGGGGGGGCGAGCACCGGGGAGCTGTTTTTT. Protein sequence: CASSDGGASTGELFF.

J is TRBJ1-4 and V is TRBV19; no clear D. Germline loops: CDR1 LNHDA, CDR2 SQIVND (reference sequence). Trimming removed 6 bases from V and 0 bases from J, with 11 bases in between. The CDR3 covers 15 residues. CDR3 in amino acids: CASRDGGATNEKLFF. The CDR3 DNA reads TGTGCCAGTAGGGACGGAGGTGCAACTAATGAAAAACTGTTTTTT.

This clone was observed a handful of times. One junction end does not reproduce the germline sequence, and a read error may be involved. The chain joins TRBV4-1 to TRBJ1-5; 7 positions agree with TRBD1. The CDR3 loop spans 17 amino acids. CDR1 is MGHRA and CDR2 is YSYEKL in the germline V gene. The chain's CDR3 is CASRQEPTGYSNQPQHF. The DNA of the CDR3 is TGCGCCAGCAGACAAGAGCCGACAGGGTATAGCAATCAGCCCCAGCATTTT.

Here the CDR3 DNA reads TGTGCCAGCTCATTCCAGGTACTAGCGGGAGAGCAGTACTTC. Translation: CASSFQVLAGEQYF. The genes are TRBV18 and TRBJ2-7; TRBD2 aligns across 10 bases. The junction had 8 bases not matched to a gene; V was cut back by 5 bases and J by 7 bases. There are 14 residues in the CDR3. CDR1 and CDR2 from the germline V gene are KGHSH and LQKENI. Full variable domain (rest looked up from reference TRBV18 and TRBJ2-7): NAGVMQNPRHLVRRRGQEARLRCSPMKGHSHVYWYRQLPEEGLKFMVYLQKENIIDESGMPKERFSAEFPKEGPSILRIQQVVRGDSAAYFCASSFQVLAGEQYFGPGTRLTVT.

The chain is built from TRBV5-6 and TRBJ1-2; D unresolved. The CDR3 length is 14 residues. CDR1 is SGHDT, CDR2 YYEEEE, per germline. V was trimmed by 0 bases and J by 4 bases, leaving 10 bases between them. The CDR3 DNA reads as TGTGCCAGCAGCTTGGCCGAGGGTGTCTATGGCTACACCTTC. It is translated as CASSLAEGVYGYTF.

This rearrangement joins TRBV7-8 to TRBJ2-3; TRBD2 matches at 9 bases. This CDR3 has 15 amino acids. Germline V gene sequence: CDR1 SGHVS, CDR2 FQNEAQ. J was trimmed by 6 bases and V by 8 bases; bases with no gene match: 12. Written as DNA, the CDR3 is TGTGCCAGCGCCCCGGGGAGCGGGGGGCTGGATACGCAGTATTTT. It yields the protein CASAPGSGGLDTQYF.

The rearrangement uses TRBV18 and TRBJ2-6, with a tentative D call TRBD1 (6 bases). CDR1 is KGHSH and CDR2 is LQKENI in the germline V gene. The CDR3 is 16 residues long. The ends were cut back, 4 bases at V and 3 bases at J, with 13 bases in the middle. The CDR3 sequence is CASSRETGRGANVLTF. The CDR3 bases are TGTGCCAGCTCACGAGAGACAGGTCGTGGGGCCAACGTCCTGACTTTC.

The chain combines TRBV18 with TRBJ2-1, with 10 bases fitting TRBD2. The CDR3 has 19 amino acids. The germline V gene has CDR1 KGHSH and CDR2 LQKENI. V lost 2 bases to trimming and J lost 2 bases; unmatched junction nucleotides: 12. Written as DNA, the CDR3 is TGTGCCAGCTCACCAGATGCAAAGAGAACTAGCGGGGCCTACAATGAGCAGTTCTTC. As protein: CASSPDAKRTSGAYNEQFF.

This clone has a handful of counts. The DNA for the CDR3 is TGCAGCCCGGCTAGAGACAATGAGCAGTTCTTC. This gives the protein CSPARDNEQFF. The gene calls are TRBV29-1 and TRBJ2-1; no reliable D call. The CDR3 consists of 11 residues. V lost 8 bases to trimming and J lost 5 bases, with 10 bases between them. The germline V gene has CDR1 SQVTM and CDR2 ANQGSEA.

The V and J genes are TRBV7-3 and TRBJ1-3, with TRBD1 identical over 11 bases. The V segment lost 5 bases and the J segment 7 bases; nucleotides outside the gene matches: 7. This CDR3 spans 15 amino acids. Germline V gene lookup returns CDR1 SGHTA and CDR2 FQGTGA. Written as DNA, the CDR3 is TGTGCCAGCAGCCCCGGGACAGGGGGTTTGAACACCATATATTTT. Amino acids: CASSPGTGGLNTIYF.

The chain recombines TRBV3-1 (or the pseudogene TRBV3-2) with TRBJ2-7; 8 bases match TRBD1. The trim removed 3 bases at V and 4 bases at J, leaving 8 bases unmatched. The CDR3 spans 15 residues. The germline V gene encodes CDR1 LGHDT and CDR2 YNNKEL (reference sequence). Here the CDR3 reads CASSQGWDRTYEQYF. CDR3 sequence (DNA): TGTGCCAGCAGCCAGGGATGGGACAGGACGTACGAGCAGTACTTC.

This clone showed up many times. The V gene is TRBV30, the J gene TRBJ2-7, with 9 positions matching TRBD1. This CDR3 is 13 amino acids long. Germline assignment: CDR1 GTSNPN and CDR2 SVGIG (reference sequence). V was clipped by 0 bases and J by 6 bases; unmatched bases: 3. CDR3 region: CAWSVGQGAEQYF. CDR3 coding DNA: TGTGCCTGGAGTGTGGGACAGGGTGCCGAGCAGTACTTC.

The J gene is TRBJ1-2, the V gene TRBV25-1, with 7 bases that match TRBD1. Looked up from germline, CDR1 is MGHDK and CDR2 is SYGVNS. Germline trimming cut 9 bases from V and 2 bases from J; bases unmatched to any gene: 21. This CDR3 spans 18 amino acids. CDR3 DNA: TGTGCCAGGCTTCCGGGACAGCCCTCCGCCCTCCCAAACTATGGCTACACCTTC. Translated: CARLPGQPSALPNYGYTF.

The gene calls are TRBV24-1 and TRBJ2-3; D is unresolved. The CDR3 is 16 amino acids. CDR1 and CDR2 from the germline V gene are KGHDR and SFDVKD. V was trimmed by 2 bases and J by 0 bases, leaving 11 bases between them. The CDR3 DNA reads TGTGCCACCAGTGATTCGAAATCCGAGAGCACAGATACGCAGTATTTT. This codes for CATSDSKSESTDTQYF.

This clone was seen more than once but under ten times. The chain carries TRBV19 and TRBJ2-1; TRBD2 aligns across 16 bases. The CDR3 has 14 residues. In germline, CDR1 is LNHDA, CDR2 SQIVND (reference sequence). V shed 10 bases, J shed 9 bases, and the junction held 6 bases outside the gene matches. The CDR3: CATEGLAGGREQFF. CDR3 nucleotide sequence: TGTGCCACCGAGGGACTAGCGGGGGGGCGTGAGCAGTTCTTC. The full variable domain, completed using reference TRBV19 and TRBJ2-1, is DGGITQSPKYLFRKEGQNVTLSCEQNLNHDAMYWYRQDPGQGLRLIYYSQIVNDFQKGDIAEGYSVSREKKESFPLTVTSAQKNPTAFYLCATEGLAGGREQFFGPGTRLTVL.

The chain employs TRBV19 and TRBJ1-2; TRBD1 matches at 7 bases. The V gene's germline CDR1 is LNHDA and CDR2 SQIVND (reference sequence). The CDR3 runs 13 residues. The trim removed 6 bases at V and 8 bases at J, leaving 9 bases unmatched. The CDR3 loop is CASRGNRGGGYTF. CDR3 nucleotides: TGTGCCAGTAGGGGAAACAGGGGAGGCGGCTACACCTTC. The full variable domain, with the rest looked up from reference TRBV19 and TRBJ1-2, is DGGITQSPKYLFRKEGQNVTLSCEQNLNHDAMYWYRQDPGQGLRLIYYSQIVNDFQKGDIAEGYSVSREKKESFPLTVTSAQKNPTAFYLCASRGNRGGGYTFGSGTRLTVV.

This clone was picked up a small number of times. This chain uses TRBV12-5 with TRBJ2-7; TRBD2 might be the D (6 bases). The V gene's germline CDR1 is LGHNT and CDR2 FRNRAP. The CDR3 extends over 13 amino acids. The V and J ends lost 6 bases and 7 bases respectively, with 16 bases between them. The CDR3 sequence is CASGRGTHDEQYF. The CDR3 DNA follows: TGTGCTAGTGGGCGGGGCACCCACGATGAGCAGTACTTC.

The chain recombines TRBV14 with TRBJ1-6; tentatively, D is TRBD1 (6 bases). CDR1 is SGHDN and CDR2 is FVKESK in the germline V gene. This CDR3 has 15 residues. V was trimmed by 2 bases and J by 9 bases, leaving 14 bases between them. DNA for the CDR3: TGTGCCAGCAGCCAACGGACAGCGAGGAGTTCACCCCTCCACTTT. Its protein is CASSQRTARSSPLHF. Complete variable domain (other parts from reference TRBV14 and TRBJ1-6): EAGVTQFPSHSVIEKGQTVTLRCDPISGHDNLYWYRRVMGKEIKFLLHFVKESKQDESGMPNNRFLAERTGGTYSTLKVQPAELEDSGVYFCASSQRTARSSPLHFGNGTRLTVT.

The rearrangement links TRBV3-1 (or the pseudogene TRBV3-2) to TRBJ2-1; D is unclear. The CDR3 sequence is 15 residues long. Germline V gene data show CDR1 as LGHDT and CDR2 as YNNKEL (reference sequence). The V end was cut by 4 bases, the J end by 0 bases, with 10 bases between. This chain's CDR3 is CASSRDSDSYNEQFF. Here the CDR3 DNA reads TGTGCCAGCAGCCGAGACTCAGACTCCTACAATGAGCAGTTCTTC.

V usage is TRBV10-2 and J usage is TRBJ2-4; the match to TRBD1 covers 9 bases. J was trimmed by 4 bases and V by 5 bases; bases with no gene match: 6. The germline V gene encodes CDR1 WSHSY and CDR2 SAAADI. The CDR3 runs to 15 residues. CDR3 in DNA: TGCGCCAGCAGTTACGGGACAGGGACAAAAAACATTCAGTACTTC. Amino acid sequence: CASSYGTGTKNIQYF.

V usage is TRBV18 and J usage is TRBJ1-1; D possibly corresponds to TRBD1 (6 bases). The germline V gene has CDR1 KGHSH and CDR2 LQKENI. The CDR3 contains 13 residues. V dropped 3 bases and J dropped 1 base, with 6 bases sitting between them. CDR3 coding DNA: TGTGCCAGCTCACCGACAGGGAACACTGAAGCTTTCTTT. It encodes CASSPTGNTEAFF.

The V and J genes are TRBV6-1 and TRBJ1-3, with a possible D match to TRBD1 (6 bases). This CDR3 has 17 amino acids. Germline CDR1 MNHNS, CDR2 SASEGT. Trimming pared 1 base from V and 0 bases from J, leaving 13 bases between. The CDR3 DNA reads TGTGCCAGCAGTGAAGTGGGGGCAGGCCCCTCTGGAAACACCATATATTTT. Residues: CASSEVGAGPSGNTIYF.

This chain joins TRBV11-3 and TRBJ2-1; 9 bases map to TRBD2. The J segment lost 10 bases and the V segment lost 0 bases, leaving 7 bases of the junction unmatched. Per the germline V gene, CDR1 is SGHNT and CDR2 is YENEEA. CDR3 length equals 15 residues. CDR3 region: CASSLDGLAGREQFF. The DNA of the CDR3 is TGTGCCAGCAGCTTAGATGGGCTAGCGGGGAGGGAGCAGTTCTTC.